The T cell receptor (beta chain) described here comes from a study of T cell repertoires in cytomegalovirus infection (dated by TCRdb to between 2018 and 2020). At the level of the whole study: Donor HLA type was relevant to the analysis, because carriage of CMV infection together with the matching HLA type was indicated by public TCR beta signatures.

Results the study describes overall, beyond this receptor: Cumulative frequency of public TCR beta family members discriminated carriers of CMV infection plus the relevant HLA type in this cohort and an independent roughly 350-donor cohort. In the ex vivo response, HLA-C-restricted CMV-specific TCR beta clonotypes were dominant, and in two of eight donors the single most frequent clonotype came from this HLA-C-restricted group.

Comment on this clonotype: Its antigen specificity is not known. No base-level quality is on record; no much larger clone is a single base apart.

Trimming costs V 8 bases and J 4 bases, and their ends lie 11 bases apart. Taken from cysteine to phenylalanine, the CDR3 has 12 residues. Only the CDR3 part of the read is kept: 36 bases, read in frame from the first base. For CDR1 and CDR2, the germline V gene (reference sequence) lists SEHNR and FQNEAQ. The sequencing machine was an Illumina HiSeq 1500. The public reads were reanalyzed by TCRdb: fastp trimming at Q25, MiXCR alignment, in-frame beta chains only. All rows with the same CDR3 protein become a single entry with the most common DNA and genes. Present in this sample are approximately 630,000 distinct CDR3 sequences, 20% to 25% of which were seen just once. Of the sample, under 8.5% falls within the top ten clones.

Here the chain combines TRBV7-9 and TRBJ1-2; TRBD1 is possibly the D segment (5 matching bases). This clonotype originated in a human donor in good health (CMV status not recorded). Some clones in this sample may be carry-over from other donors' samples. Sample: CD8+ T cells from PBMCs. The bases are TGTGCCAGCCCCGAGGGGACCTATGGCTACACCTTC. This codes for CASPEGTYGYTF.